Below, one T cell receptor (beta chain) is given with its context. Its specificity is not known. The CDR3 is 18 residues long. After removal of 3 bases from V and 0 bases from J, the junction contained 14 bases not matched to a gene. Germline CDR1 and CDR2: SGDLS and YYNGEE. This entry is derived from a study of cytomegalovirus exposure and HLA in healthy donors. Study-wide background: The 120 or so validation repertoires were produced on the same platform as the 720 or so repertoires of the first cohort. This was reported in a later analysis. Points from the study as a whole: With high specificity and sensitivity, the classifier reportedly diagnosed cytomegalovirus status. As confirmed in vitro, three CMV-associated chains were specific for CMV antigens. The authors enumerated some 160 TCR beta chains as linked to cytomegalovirus.

Sequenced by immunoSEQ multiplex PCR; TCRdb stores in-frame clones only, minus some. This sample has about 200,000 clones, with 65% to 90% found just once. This TCR was sampled from a woman aged 25-40 years in good health and CMV-seropositive. The sequenced sample was PBMCs. The V gene is TRBV9, the J gene TRBJ1-2, with 7 bases that match TRBD1. The CDR3 sequence: CASSAHGGQVVANYGYTF. CDR3 coding DNA: TGTGCCAGCAGCGCTCATGGAGGACAGGTAGTAGCTAACTATGGCTACACCTTC.